These 3 T cell receptor beta chains were sequenced from one sample in a study of blood T cells in healthy people across ages. The second PCR ran roughly 6 to 12 cycles with a sample-barcoded 5' primer and J-beta primers. One entry per CDR3 protein results from TCRdb running MiXCR on the 5' RACE reads. The profile shows about 1.4 million distinct CDR3 sequences, approximately 59% of them singletons. Sequenced: blood. The receptors shown here come from a young man in good health.

The table lists this clonotype with a few counts. V gene TRBV12-3 or TRBV12-4 combines with J gene TRBJ2-5; no reliable D call. Trimming left V 3 bases short and J 3 bases short, with 8 bases between. The CDR3 is made up of 13 amino acids. The CDR3 DNA follows: TGTGCCAGCAGTTTTCAGCCCAAAGAGACCCAGTACTTC. Amino acid sequence: CASSFQPKETQYF.

This clonotype was counted between two and nine times. The CDR3: CASSFRTAAEAFF. CDR3 DNA sequence: TGTGCCAGCAGTTTCCGAACGGCTGCTGAAGCTTTCTTT. The rearrangement uses TRBV27 and TRBJ1-1; D unclear. The germline V gene has CDR1 MNHEY and CDR2 SMNVEV (reference sequence). The length of the CDR3 is 13 residues. V shed 3 bases and J shed 6 bases, with 11 bases lying between them.

The sample holds a few counts of this clonotype. The gene calls are TRBV7-6 and TRBJ2-7; no clear D gene. V was pared by 1 base and J by 0 bases, with 10 bases between. This CDR3 contains 15 residues. From germline, CDR1 is SGHVS and CDR2 FNYEAQ. CDR3 coding DNA: TGTGCCAGCAGCTTAGGGGCCAGGAGCTCCTACGAGCAGTACTTC. It is translated as CASSLGARSSYEQYF.